Below, 16 T cell receptor beta chains from the same sample are listed, as sequenced in a study of T cell clonotyping in hematopoietic cell transplantation. Sample time point: recipient sample about 28 days before transplant, after cytoreduction. Generated by immunoSEQ multiplex PCR, the TCRdb table keeps only in-frame clones and is missing some. The sample holds roughly 8,300 clones, around four fifths seen once. The sample consisted of peripheral blood mononuclear cells, taken before stem cell transplant. The receptors were sampled from a man between 60 and 75 years old with acute myeloid leukemia. Some clones in this sample may be carry-over from other donors' samples.

This clone was observed a few times. The gene calls are TRBV11-2 and TRBJ2-2; no clear D. CDR1 is SGHAT, CDR2 FQNNGV, per germline. Trimming took 3 bases from V and 0 from J, leaving 11 bases between them. The CDR3 is 16 amino acids. The CDR3 sequence is CASSFPPIANTGELFF. The CDR3 coding sequence is TGTGCCAGCAGCTTTCCCCCCATTGCGAACACCGGGGAGCTGTTTTTT.

The CDR3 loop is CAWSRERGQPQHF. CDR3 nucleotides: TGTGCCTGGAGTAGAGAGCGGGGGCAGCCCCAGCATTTT. This chain connects TRBV30 to TRBJ1-5, with D perhaps matching TRBD1 (5 bases). The CDR3 sequence is 13 residues long. Germline V gene data show CDR1 as GTSNPN and CDR2 as SVGIG (reference sequence). V lost 2 bases to trimming and J lost 7 bases, with 12 bases between them.

The chain carries TRBV6-1 and TRBJ1-6; D might be TRBD1 (6 bases). V lost 2 bases and J 3 bases, leaving 8 bases between the germline ends. Germline V gene lookup returns CDR1 MNHNS and CDR2 SASEGT. The CDR3 loop spans 15 amino acids. DNA for the CDR3: TGTGCCAGCAGTGAAAGGGGGGGCTATAATTCACCCCTCCACTTT. Protein product: CASSERGGYNSPLHF.

The chain recombines TRBV9 with TRBJ2-2; 12 nucleotides line up with TRBD2. Germline trimming cut 0 bases from V and 7 bases from J; bases unmatched to any gene: 4. Germline CDR1 and CDR2: SGDLS and YYNGEE. This CDR3 is 16 amino acids long. This chain's CDR3 is CASSVGTSGIGGELFF. The CDR3 DNA reads as TGTGCCAGCAGCGTAGGGACTAGCGGGATCGGCGGGGAGCTGTTTTTT.

The CDR3: CASSYSRHGHNEKLFF. The CDR3 DNA reads as TGTGCCAGCAGTTACTCCCGACACGGGCACAATGAAAAACTGTTTTTT. V gene TRBV6-5 combines with J gene TRBJ1-4, with unresolved D. The CDR3 is made up of 16 amino acids. Trimming removed 0 bases at V and 5 bases at J, with 13 bases between. Germline V CDR1 and CDR2: MNHEY, SVGAGI.

V usage is TRBV5-1 and J usage is TRBJ2-1, with 10 positions matching TRBD2. This CDR3 comprises 16 residues. Trimming removed 0 bases from V and 5 bases from J; junction bases left unmatched: 5. CDR1 is SGHRS, CDR2 YFSETQ, per germline. CDR3 amino acids: CASSLESGGADNEQFF. The CDR3 coding sequence is TGCGCCAGCAGCTTGGAAAGCGGGGGGGCTGACAATGAGCAGTTCTTC.

V is TRBV30 and J is TRBJ1-3, with 7 bases matching TRBD1. V shed 1 base, J shed 3 bases, and the junction held 12 bases outside the gene matches. Germline loops: CDR1 GTSNPN, CDR2 SVGIG (reference sequence). This CDR3 contains 17 residues. For the CDR3, the DNA is TGTGCCTGGAGTGCGGTCCGGGACAGCGTTGGTGGAAACACCATATATTTT. Translating gives CAWSAVRDSVGGNTIYF.

The gene calls are TRBV9 and TRBJ1-2; D might be TRBD1 (6 bases). The CDR3 spans 15 residues. CDR1 and CDR2 from the germline V gene are SGDLS and YYNGEE. V lost 0 bases, J lost 3 bases, and 12 bases lay in between. The CDR3 DNA sequence: TGTGCCAGCAGCGTAGCTACAGGGCAGGACTATGGCTACACCTTC. Translation: CASSVATGQDYGYTF.

V gene TRBV5-1 combines with J gene TRBJ2-5; 7 bases match TRBD2. The CDR3 spans 15 residues. The junction had 8 bases not matched to a gene; V was cut back by 1 base and J by 5 bases. Germline lookup yields CDR1 SGHRS and CDR2 YFSETQ. The CDR3 nucleotides read TGCGCCAGCAGCTTGCGGTTGGGACTATCGGAGACCCAGTACTTC. Its protein product is CASSLRLGLSETQYF.

The V gene is TRBV30, the J gene TRBJ1-2; no clear D. Trimming took off 3 bases at V and 6 bases at J, with 17 bases between the two ends. The CDR3 sequence is 14 residues long. Germline V gives CDR1 GTSNPN, CDR2 SVGIG (reference sequence). This chain's CDR3 is CAWRDRQARHGYTF. CDR3 coding DNA: TGTGCCTGGAGAGATCGGCAGGCCAGGCATGGCTACACCTTC.

The V and J genes are TRBV7-3 and TRBJ2-3; D is unclear. Germline V lookup: CDR1 SGHTA, CDR2 FQGTGA. The V and J ends lost 1 base and 3 bases respectively, with 8 bases between them. The CDR3 is 14 amino acids. The DNA for the CDR3 is TGTGCCAGCAGCTTAAACCCGGTAACAGATACGCAGTATTTT. Its protein is CASSLNPVTDTQYF. The full variable domain, rest sourced from reference TRBV7-3 and TRBJ2-3, is GAGVSQTPSNKVTEKGKYVELRCDPISGHTALYWYRQSLGQGPEFLIYFQGTGAADDSGLPNDRFFAVRPEGSVSTLKIQRTERGDSAVYLCASSLNPVTDTQYFGPGTRLTVL.

The chain has TRBV9 and TRBJ2-1; TRBD1 might be the D (5 bases). The V end lost 0 bases, the J end lost 3 bases, and 10 bases lay between the germline ends. Germline V gene sequence: CDR1 SGDLS, CDR2 YYNGEE. CDR3 length: 15 residues. CDR3 region: CASSVEVGDYNEQFF. As DNA, the CDR3 is TGTGCCAGCAGCGTAGAGGTAGGGGACTACAATGAGCAGTTCTTC.

The chain joins TRBV6-5 to TRBJ2-1; the D gene is possibly TRBD2 (5 bases). Germline assignment: CDR1 MNHEY and CDR2 SVGAGI. With 8 bases removed from V and 3 bases from J, the gap between germline ends came to 17 bases. This CDR3 has 15 amino acids. CDR3 nucleotides: TGTGCCAGCGCGAGGGATTTAGGTGACTACAATGAGCAGTTCTTC. This gives the protein CASARDLGDYNEQFF.

This chain links TRBV5-1 with TRBJ2-3; D remains ambiguous. Looked up from germline, CDR1 is SGHRS and CDR2 is YFSETQ. V lost 0 bases, J lost 3 bases, and 8 bases lay in between. The CDR3 is 14 residues long. Here the CDR3 DNA reads TGCGCCAGCAGCTTGGCGGCCGAAACAGATACGCAGTATTTT. Translated: CASSLAAETDTQYF.

This chain connects TRBV11-1 to TRBJ2-5, with 9 positions matching TRBD2. Looked up from germline, CDR1 is SGHAT and CDR2 is FQDESV (reference sequence). CDR3 length equals 16 residues. The J segment lost 7 bases and the V segment lost 5 bases, leaving 14 bases of the junction unmatched. This chain's CDR3 is CASSHPGREGFVTQYF. CDR3 sequence (DNA): TGTGCCAGCAGCCATCCCGGGCGGGAGGGCTTCGTGACCCAGTACTTC.

J is TRBJ2-3 and V is TRBV5-1; D is undetermined. Trimming pared 0 bases from V and 5 bases from J, leaving 13 bases between. The CDR3 spans 15 residues. From germline, CDR1 is SGHRS and CDR2 YFSETQ. The CDR3 loop reads CASSLAGPMGDTQYF. CDR3 nucleotide sequence: TGCGCCAGCAGCTTGGCCGGACCGATGGGAGATACGCAGTATTTT.